This TCR beta chain was obtained from a study of CD8+CD57+ T cells in acquired aplastic anemia. General study results and limits: In CD8+ cells, Simpson's diversity showed no significant difference between patients and controls. Patients and controls turned out to have twenty-nine CD8+ CDR3 sequences in common.

Individuals selected for sequencing had exhibited CD8+CD57+ cell expansion on flow cytometry. The template for TCR beta VDJ and CDR3 sequence profiling was genomic DNA. From the reads, TCRdb called clonotypes with MiXCR, one entry per CDR3 protein. The sample holds about 180,000 distinct CDR3 sequences, roughly three fifths seen once. Germline lookup yields CDR1 LNHDA and CDR2 SQIVND (reference sequence). This CDR3 is built from 14 residues. V lost 7 bases, J lost 4 bases, and 15 bases lay in between. A remark on this clonotype: The target antigen is unknown.

The sequenced sample consisted of sorted CD4+, CD8+, or CD8+CD57+ T cells (not recorded which) from PBMCs. This sequence was found in a human donor with aplastic anemia. This chain joins TRBV19 and TRBJ2-3; D is possibly TRBD2 (6 bases). CDR3 coding DNA: TGTGCCAGTAAGGAAGGCGGGGACGCAGATACGCAGTATTTT. It translates to CASKEGGDADTQYF.